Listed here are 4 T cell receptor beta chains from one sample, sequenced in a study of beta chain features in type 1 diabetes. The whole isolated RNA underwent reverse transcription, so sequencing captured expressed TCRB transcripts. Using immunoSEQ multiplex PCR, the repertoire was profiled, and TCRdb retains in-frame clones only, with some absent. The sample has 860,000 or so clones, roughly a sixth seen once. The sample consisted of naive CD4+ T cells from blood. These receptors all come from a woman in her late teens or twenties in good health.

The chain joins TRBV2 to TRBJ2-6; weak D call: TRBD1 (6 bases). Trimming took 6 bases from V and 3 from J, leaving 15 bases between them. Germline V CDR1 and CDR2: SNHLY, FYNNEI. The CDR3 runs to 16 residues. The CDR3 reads CASSAPYRVGANVLTF. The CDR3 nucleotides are TGTGCCAGCAGCGCTCCCTACAGGGTTGGGGCCAACGTCCTGACTTTC.

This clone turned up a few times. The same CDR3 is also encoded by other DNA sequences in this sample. The CDR3 spells CASSSGTDTDTQYF. CDR3 DNA: TGTGCCAGCAGCTCCGGGACAGACACAGATACGCAGTATTTT. The rearrangement uses TRBV5-4 and TRBJ2-3; 7 nucleotides align to TRBD1. J gave up 2 bases and V 3 bases, and 3 bases lay outside the gene matches. There are 14 residues in the CDR3. The V gene's germline CDR1 is SGHNT and CDR2 YYREEE (reference sequence).

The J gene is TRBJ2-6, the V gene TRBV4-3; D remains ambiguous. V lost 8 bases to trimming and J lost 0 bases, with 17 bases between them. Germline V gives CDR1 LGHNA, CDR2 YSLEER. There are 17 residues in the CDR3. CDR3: CASGSNGLSSGANVLTF. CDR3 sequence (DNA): TGCGCCAGCGGCTCAAACGGCCTAAGCTCTGGGGCCAACGTCCTGACTTTC.

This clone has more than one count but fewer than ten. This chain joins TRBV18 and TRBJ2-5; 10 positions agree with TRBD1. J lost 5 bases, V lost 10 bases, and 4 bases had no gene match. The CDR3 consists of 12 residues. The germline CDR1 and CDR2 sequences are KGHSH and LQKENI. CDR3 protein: CATKGQGETQYF. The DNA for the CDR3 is TGTGCCACCAAGGGACAGGGGGAGACCCAGTACTTC.